The present T cell receptor (beta chain) was sequenced within a study of shared T cell receptors in the human thymus (dated by TCRdb to the early 2020s). Notes on the research overall: The study examined how self-reactive, shared T-cell receptor alpha chains are generated in the human thymus.

On this clone: No cognate antigen has been identified for it. No base qualities exist here, and no much larger clone lies one base off it.

CDR1 is given as LGHNA and CDR2 as YSLEER, both from the germline V gene. Germline trimming: 3 bases from V, 2 bases from J; junction bases outside gene matches: 16. CDR3 length: 20 amino acids, cysteine to phenylalanine. Of the read, only the CDR3 DNA is kept; its 60 bases are in frame from base 1. Libraries were built with the immunoSEQ multiplex PCR assay. Entries here come from immuneACCESS through TCRdb and include only in-frame sequences with V and J called. Some clones fail to appear in such tables; in the studies checked, an unresolved V gene covers under half of the shortfall, and the cause of the remainder is unknown. The sample yields under 850,000 clones; roughly 90% were counted once. The ten top clones hold about 0.01% of the sample. This same sample was also taken into another study, of human thymus T cells. As that second paper reports: Immunologically healthy infants undergoing open corrective cardiac surgery for congenital heart defects in Finland were used as donors. Thymus tissue was collected as surgical resects that were removed during corrective cardiac surgery. V and J gene segment usage appeared biased in both thymic and peripheral blood repertoires. The related research reported highly overlapping thymic TCR repertoires among unrelated individuals. The study used fewer than ten infant thymus samples plus four related peripheral blood samples to characterize TCR alpha and beta repertoires. The infant donors were roughly 6 to 250 days old, and the cohort included several males and two females. Thymocytes were released mechanically from tissue and stored at -70 °C as pellets of 10-30 million cells. A QIAsymphony instrument was used to extract genomic DNA from the frozen cell pellets. TCRB and TCRAD loci were amplified from a standardized quantity of quality-controlled genomic DNA using the immunoSEQ multiplex PCR assay. Amplicons spanned the V(D)J region at a length sufficient to cover the CDR3 and identify V and J genes. Through the commercial immunoSEQ service, the amplicons were sequenced on an Illumina platform. Primer bias and sequencing errors were corrected using previously described methods, and TCRAD and TCRB definitions followed the IMGT database. Repertoires were analysed with immunoSEQ Analyzer 3.0 and VDJTools, covering basic statistics, V/J segment usage, diversity estimates, rarefaction and pairwise overlap. Diversity was estimated using the Chao1, ChaoE, Efron-Thisted, Shannon and inverse Simpson indices, and was also estimated on datasets down-sampled to the size of the smallest sample. Repertoire overlap was determined by strict matching of CDR3 nucleotide sequence, V gene and J gene, and Jaccard-based multidimensional scaling clustering was applied. On average, roughly 810,000 unique TCRB clonotypes were obtained from thymus samples, compared with about 84,000 from blood samples.

Sequencing was performed on thymocytes. This clonotype was obtained from a boy in the first two years of life with a congenital heart defect. Donor details come from another sample of the same person, matched by shared clones. The sequence is built from TRBV4-3 and TRBJ2-7; 13 middle bases align to TRBD2. The CDR3 protein: CASSQAVNPGLAGITYEQYF. The nucleotide sequence reads TGCGCCAGCAGCCAGGCAGTCAATCCGGGACTAGCGGGGATCACCTACGAGCAGTACTTC.